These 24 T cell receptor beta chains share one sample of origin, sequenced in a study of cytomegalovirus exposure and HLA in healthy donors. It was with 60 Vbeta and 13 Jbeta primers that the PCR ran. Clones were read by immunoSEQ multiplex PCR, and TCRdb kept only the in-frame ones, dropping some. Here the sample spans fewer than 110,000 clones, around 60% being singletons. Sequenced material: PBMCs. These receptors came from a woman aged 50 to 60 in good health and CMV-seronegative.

CDR3 sequence (DNA): TGTGCCAGCAGCTTCGGGGGGGGGACAGCTAGAATCCAAGAGACCCAGTACTTC. Its translation is CASSFGGGTARIQETQYF. This chain uses TRBV11-3 with TRBJ2-5, with a possible D match to TRBD2 (8 bases). V dropped 3 bases and J dropped 1 base, with 21 bases sitting between them. The germline gives CDR1 SGHNT, CDR2 YENEEA. The CDR3 extends over 18 amino acids. Variable domain in full (rest from reference TRBV11-3 and TRBJ2-5): EAGVVQSPRYKIIEKKQPVAFWCNPISGHNTLYWYLQNLGQGPELLIRYENEEAVDDSQLPKDRFSAERLKGVDSTLKIQPAELGDSAVYLCASSFGGGTARIQETQYFGPGTRLLVL.

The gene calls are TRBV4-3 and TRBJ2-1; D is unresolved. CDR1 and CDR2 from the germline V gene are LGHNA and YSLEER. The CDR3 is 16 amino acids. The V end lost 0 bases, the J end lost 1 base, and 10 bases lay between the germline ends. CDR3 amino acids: CASSQDQAASYNEQFF. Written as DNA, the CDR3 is TGCGCCAGCAGCCAAGATCAGGCCGCGTCCTACAATGAGCAGTTCTTC.

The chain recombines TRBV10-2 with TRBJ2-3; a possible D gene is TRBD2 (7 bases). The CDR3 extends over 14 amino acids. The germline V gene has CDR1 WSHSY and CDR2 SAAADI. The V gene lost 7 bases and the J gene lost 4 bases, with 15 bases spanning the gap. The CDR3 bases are TGCGCCAGCAATTGGGGGGGCGGTTCAGATACGCAGTATTTT. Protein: CASNWGGGSDTQYF.

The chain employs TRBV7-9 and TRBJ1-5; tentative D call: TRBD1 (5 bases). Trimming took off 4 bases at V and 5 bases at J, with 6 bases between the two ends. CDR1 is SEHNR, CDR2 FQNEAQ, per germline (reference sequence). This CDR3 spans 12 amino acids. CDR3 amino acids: CASSSTDQPQHF. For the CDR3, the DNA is TGTGCCAGCAGCTCGACAGATCAGCCCCAGCATTTT.

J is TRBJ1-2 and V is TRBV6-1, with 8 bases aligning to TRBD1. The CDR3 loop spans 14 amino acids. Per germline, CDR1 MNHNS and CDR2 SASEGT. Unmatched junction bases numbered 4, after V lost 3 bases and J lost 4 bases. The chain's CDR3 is CASSERTGFYGYTF. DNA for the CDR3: TGTGCCAGCAGTGAGAGGACAGGGTTCTATGGCTACACCTTC.

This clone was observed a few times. The CDR3, as DNA: TGTGCCAGCAGCTTCGGACAGGGTTTACACACTGAAGCTTTCTTT. It codes for CASSFGQGLHTEAFF. The chain employs TRBV7-8 and TRBJ1-1; 8 bases are a match to TRBD1. Looked up from germline, CDR1 is SGHVS and CDR2 is FQNEAQ. The CDR3 consists of 15 residues. V shed 3 bases and J 3 bases; nucleotides not matched to a gene: 6. The full variable domain, with the rest looked up from reference TRBV7-8 and TRBJ1-1, is GAGVSQSPRYKVAKRGQDVALRCDPISGHVSLFWYQQALGQGPEFLTYFQNEAQLDKSGLPSDRFFAERPEGSVSTLKIQRTQQEDSAVYLCASSFGQGLHTEAFFGQGTRLTVV.

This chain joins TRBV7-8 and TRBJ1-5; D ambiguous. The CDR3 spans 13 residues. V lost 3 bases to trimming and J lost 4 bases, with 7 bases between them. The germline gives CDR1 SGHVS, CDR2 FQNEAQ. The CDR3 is CASSFLENQPQHF. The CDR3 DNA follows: TGTGCCAGCAGCTTCCTGGAGAATCAGCCCCAGCATTTT. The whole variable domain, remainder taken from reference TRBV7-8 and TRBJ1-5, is GAGVSQSPRYKVAKRGQDVALRCDPISGHVSLFWYQQALGQGPEFLTYFQNEAQLDKSGLPSDRFFAERPEGSVSTLKIQRTQQEDSAVYLCASSFLENQPQHFGDGTRLSIL.

The CDR3 reads CASSPQDSYNEQFF. CDR3 nucleotides: TGTGCCAGCAGTCCCCAGGACAGCTACAATGAGCAGTTCTTC. The V and J genes are TRBV27 and TRBJ2-1, with a possible D match to TRBD1 (6 bases). From germline, CDR1 is MNHEY and CDR2 SMNVEV (reference sequence). The V and J ends lost 5 bases and 3 bases respectively, with 11 bases between them. The CDR3 extends over 14 amino acids.

For the CDR3, the DNA is TGCGCCAGCAGCCAAAGGACAGGTCGGACCTCTGGAAACACCATATATTTT. It translates to CASSQRTGRTSGNTIYF. The chain uses TRBV4-1 and TRBJ1-3; 7 bases agree with TRBD1. The length of the CDR3 is 17 residues. From germline, CDR1 is MGHRA and CDR2 YSYEKL. Trimming cost V 2 bases and J 0 bases; bases outside gene matches: 7.

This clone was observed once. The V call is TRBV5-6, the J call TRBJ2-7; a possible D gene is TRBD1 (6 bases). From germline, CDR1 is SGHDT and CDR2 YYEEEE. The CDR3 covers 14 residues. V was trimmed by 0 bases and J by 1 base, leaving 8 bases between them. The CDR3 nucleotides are TGTGCCAGCAGCTTGGACAGGGTGTCCTACGAGCAGTACTTC. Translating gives CASSLDRVSYEQYF. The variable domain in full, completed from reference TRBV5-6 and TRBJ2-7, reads DAGVTQSPTHLIKTRGQQVTLRCSPKSGHDTVSWYQQALGQGPQFIFQYYEEEERQRGNFPDRFSGHQFPNYSSELNVNALLLGDSALYLCASSLDRVSYEQYFGPGTRLTVT.

The CDR3 DNA is TGTGCCAGCAATAAAGGCAGGTTAAGCTCCTACGAGCAGTACTTC. It yields the protein CASNKGRLSSYEQYF. This rearrangement joins TRBV21-1 to TRBJ2-7; TRBD1 is the table's D call and was not checked against the DNA. TRBV21-1 is designated a pseudogene. This CDR3 comprises 15 residues.

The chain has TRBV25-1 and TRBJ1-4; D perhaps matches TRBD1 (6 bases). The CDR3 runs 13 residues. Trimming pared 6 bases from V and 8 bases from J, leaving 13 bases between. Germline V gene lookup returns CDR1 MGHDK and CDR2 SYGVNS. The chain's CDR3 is CASSQGFEEKLFF. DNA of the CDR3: TGTGCCAGCAGCCAGGGGTTCGAGGAAAAACTGTTTTTT.

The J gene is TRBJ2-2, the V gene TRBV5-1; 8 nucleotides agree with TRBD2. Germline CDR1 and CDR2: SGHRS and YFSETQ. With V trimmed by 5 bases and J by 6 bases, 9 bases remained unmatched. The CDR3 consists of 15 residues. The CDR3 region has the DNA TGCGCCAGCAGTCCGGGACTAGACACACCCGGGGAGCTGTTTTTT. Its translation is CASSPGLDTPGELFF.

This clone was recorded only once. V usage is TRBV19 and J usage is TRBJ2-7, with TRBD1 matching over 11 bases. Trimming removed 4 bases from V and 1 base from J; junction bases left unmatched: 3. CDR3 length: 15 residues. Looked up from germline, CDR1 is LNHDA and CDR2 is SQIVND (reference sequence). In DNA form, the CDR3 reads TGTGCCAGTAGTAGTGGGACAGGGGGGTCCTACGAGCAGTACTTC. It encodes CASSSGTGGSYEQYF. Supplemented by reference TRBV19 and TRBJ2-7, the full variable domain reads DGGITQSPKYLFRKEGQNVTLSCEQNLNHDAMYWYRQDPGQGLRLIYYSQIVNDFQKGDIAEGYSVSREKKESFPLTVTSAQKNPTAFYLCASSSGTGGSYEQYFGPGTRLTVT.

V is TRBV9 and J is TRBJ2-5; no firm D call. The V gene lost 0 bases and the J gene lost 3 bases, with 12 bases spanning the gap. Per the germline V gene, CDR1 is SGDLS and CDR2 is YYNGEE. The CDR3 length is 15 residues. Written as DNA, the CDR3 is TGTGCCAGCAGCGTAGCTGCGGCAGTTGAAGAGACCCAGTACTTC. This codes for CASSVAAAVEETQYF.

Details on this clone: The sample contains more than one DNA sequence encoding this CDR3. The CDR3 sequence is CASSLPGLAVQETQYF. The CDR3, as DNA: TGTGCCAGCAGCTTACCGGGGCTAGCGGTCCAAGAGACCCAGTACTTC. The chain employs TRBV11-3 and TRBJ2-5; TRBD2 aligns across 7 bases. This CDR3 is 16 amino acids long. V lost 2 bases to trimming and J lost 1 base; unmatched junction nucleotides: 7. The V gene's germline CDR1 is SGHNT and CDR2 YENEEA.

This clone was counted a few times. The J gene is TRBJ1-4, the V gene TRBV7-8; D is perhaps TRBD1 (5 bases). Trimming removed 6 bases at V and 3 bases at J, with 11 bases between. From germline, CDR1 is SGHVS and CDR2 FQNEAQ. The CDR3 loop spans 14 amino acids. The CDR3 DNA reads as TGTGCCAGCAGTCAGGGCACGGCTAATGAAAAACTGTTTTTT. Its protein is CASSQGTANEKLFF.

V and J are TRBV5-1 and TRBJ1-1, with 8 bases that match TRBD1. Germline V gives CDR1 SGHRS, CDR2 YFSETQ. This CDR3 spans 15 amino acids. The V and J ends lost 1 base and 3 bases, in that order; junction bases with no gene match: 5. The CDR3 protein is CASSLSRGQDTEAFF. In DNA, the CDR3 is TGCGCCAGCAGCTTGAGCAGGGGGCAGGACACTGAAGCTTTCTTT.

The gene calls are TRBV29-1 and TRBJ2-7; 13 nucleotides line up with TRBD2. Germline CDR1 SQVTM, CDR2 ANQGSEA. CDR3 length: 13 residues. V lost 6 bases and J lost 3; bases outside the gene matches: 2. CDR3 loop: CSVRTSGGYEQYF. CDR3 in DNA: TGCAGCGTAAGGACTAGCGGGGGCTACGAGCAGTACTTC.

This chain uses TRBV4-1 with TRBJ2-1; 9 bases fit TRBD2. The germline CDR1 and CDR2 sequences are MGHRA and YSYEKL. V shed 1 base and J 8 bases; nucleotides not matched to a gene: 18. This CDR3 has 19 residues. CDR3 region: CASSQAGLAGTGVGDEQFF. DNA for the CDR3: TGCGCCAGCAGCCAAGCTGGCCTAGCGGGAACCGGGGTTGGTGATGAGCAGTTCTTC.

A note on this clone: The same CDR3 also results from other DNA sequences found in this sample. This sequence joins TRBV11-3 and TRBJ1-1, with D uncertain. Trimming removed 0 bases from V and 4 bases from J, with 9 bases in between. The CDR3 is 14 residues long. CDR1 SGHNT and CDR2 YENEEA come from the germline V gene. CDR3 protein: CASSLDPSGTEAFF. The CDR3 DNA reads TGTGCCAGCAGCTTAGATCCCAGCGGCACTGAAGCTTTCTTT.

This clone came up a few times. The CDR3 sequence: CASVYRGIDQPQHF. DNA for the CDR3: TGTGCCAGTGTATACAGGGGAATCGATCAGCCCCAGCATTTT. The V call is TRBV19, the J call TRBJ1-5, with 7 bases aligning to TRBD1. V was pared by 8 bases and J by 5 bases, with 9 bases of the junction left unmatched. This CDR3 is built from 14 residues. Germline assignment: CDR1 LNHDA and CDR2 SQIVND (reference sequence).

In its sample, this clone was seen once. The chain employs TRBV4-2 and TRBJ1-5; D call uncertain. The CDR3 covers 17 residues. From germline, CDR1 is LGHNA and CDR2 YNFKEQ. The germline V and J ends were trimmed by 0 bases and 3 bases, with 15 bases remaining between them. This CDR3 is CASSQEGLTLYNQPQHF. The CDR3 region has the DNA TGTGCCAGCAGCCAAGAAGGACTTACATTATACAATCAGCCCCAGCATTTT.

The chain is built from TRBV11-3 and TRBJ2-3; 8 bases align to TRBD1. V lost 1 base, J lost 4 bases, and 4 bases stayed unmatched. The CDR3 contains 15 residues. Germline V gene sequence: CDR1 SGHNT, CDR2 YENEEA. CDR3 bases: TGTGCCAGCAGCTTAGGGCCGACAGGGGCAGATACGCAGTATTTT. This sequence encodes CASSLGPTGADTQYF.